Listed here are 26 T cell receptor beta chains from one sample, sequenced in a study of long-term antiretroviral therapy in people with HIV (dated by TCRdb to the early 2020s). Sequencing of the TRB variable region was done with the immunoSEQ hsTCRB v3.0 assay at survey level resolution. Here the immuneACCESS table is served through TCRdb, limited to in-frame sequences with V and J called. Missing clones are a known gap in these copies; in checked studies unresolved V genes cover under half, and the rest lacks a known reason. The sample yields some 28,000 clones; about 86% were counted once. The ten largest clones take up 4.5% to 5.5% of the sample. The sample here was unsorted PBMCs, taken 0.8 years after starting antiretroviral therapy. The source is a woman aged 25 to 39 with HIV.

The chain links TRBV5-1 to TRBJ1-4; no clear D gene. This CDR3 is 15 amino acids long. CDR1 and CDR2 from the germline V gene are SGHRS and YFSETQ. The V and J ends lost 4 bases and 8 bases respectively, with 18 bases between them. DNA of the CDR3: TGCGCCAGCAGCCCGGAAGGACGGCTCTCCGAAAAACTGTTTTTT. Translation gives CASSPEGRLSEKLFF.

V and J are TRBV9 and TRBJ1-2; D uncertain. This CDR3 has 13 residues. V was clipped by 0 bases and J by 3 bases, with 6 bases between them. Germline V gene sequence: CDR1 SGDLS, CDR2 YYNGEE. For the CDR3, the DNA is TGTGCCAGCAGCGTAGGAGGCTACTATGGCTACACCTTC. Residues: CASSVGGYYGYTF.

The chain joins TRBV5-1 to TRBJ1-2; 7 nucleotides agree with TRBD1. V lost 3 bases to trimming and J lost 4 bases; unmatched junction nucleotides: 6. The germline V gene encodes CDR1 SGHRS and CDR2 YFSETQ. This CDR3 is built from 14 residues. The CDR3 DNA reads TGCGCCAGCAGCTCCAGACAGGGTGGCTATGGCTACACCTTC. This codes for CASSSRQGGYGYTF.

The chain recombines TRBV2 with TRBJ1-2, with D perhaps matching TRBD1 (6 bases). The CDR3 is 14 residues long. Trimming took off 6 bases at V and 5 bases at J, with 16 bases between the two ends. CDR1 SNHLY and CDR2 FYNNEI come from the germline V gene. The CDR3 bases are TGTGCCAGCAGAACTCAGGGGAAGGAGTATGGCTACACCTTC. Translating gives CASRTQGKEYGYTF.

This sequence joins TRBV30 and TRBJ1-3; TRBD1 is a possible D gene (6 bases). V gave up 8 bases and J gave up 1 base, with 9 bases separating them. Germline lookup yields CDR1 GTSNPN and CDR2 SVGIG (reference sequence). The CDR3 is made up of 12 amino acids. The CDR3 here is CAGDRSGNTIYF. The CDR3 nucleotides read TGTGCCGGCGACAGGTCTGGAAACACCATATATTTT.

The CDR3 here is CASSFDTYNEQFF. CDR3 coding DNA: TGCGCCAGCAGCTTCGACACCTACAATGAGCAGTTCTTC. The rearrangement joins TRBV5-1 to TRBJ2-1; D ambiguous. Trimming stripped 2 bases from V and 2 bases from J, with 5 bases between. The CDR3 has 13 amino acids. CDR1 SGHRS and CDR2 YFSETQ come from the germline V gene.

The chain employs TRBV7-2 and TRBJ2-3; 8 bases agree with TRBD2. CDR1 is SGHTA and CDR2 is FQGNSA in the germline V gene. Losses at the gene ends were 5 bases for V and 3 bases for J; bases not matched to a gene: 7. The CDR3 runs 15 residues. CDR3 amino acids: CASSNRGGRTDTQYF. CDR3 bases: TGTGCCAGCAGCAACCGGGGGGGCCGTACAGATACGCAGTATTTT.

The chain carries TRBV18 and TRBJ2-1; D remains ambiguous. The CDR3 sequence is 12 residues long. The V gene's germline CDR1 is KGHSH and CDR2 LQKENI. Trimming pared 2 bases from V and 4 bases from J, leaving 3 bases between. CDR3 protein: CASSPSYNEQFF. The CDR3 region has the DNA TGTGCCAGCTCACCAAGTTACAATGAGCAGTTCTTC.

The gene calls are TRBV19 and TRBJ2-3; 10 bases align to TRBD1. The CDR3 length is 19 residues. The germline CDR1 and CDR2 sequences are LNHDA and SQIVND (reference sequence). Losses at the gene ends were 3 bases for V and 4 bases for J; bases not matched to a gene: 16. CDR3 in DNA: TGTGCCAGTAGTATGTGGGACAGGGGTTCTTTACTCAGGGCAGATACGCAGTATTTT. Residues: CASSMWDRGSLLRADTQYF. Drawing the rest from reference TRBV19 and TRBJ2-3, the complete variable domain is DGGITQSPKYLFRKEGQNVTLSCEQNLNHDAMYWYRQDPGQGLRLIYYSQIVNDFQKGDIAEGYSVSREKKESFPLTVTSAQKNPTAFYLCASSMWDRGSLLRADTQYFGPGTRLTVL.

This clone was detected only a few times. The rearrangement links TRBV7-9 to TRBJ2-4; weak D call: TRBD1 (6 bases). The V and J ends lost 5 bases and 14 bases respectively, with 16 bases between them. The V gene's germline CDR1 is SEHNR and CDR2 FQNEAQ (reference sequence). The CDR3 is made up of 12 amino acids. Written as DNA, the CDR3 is TGTGCCAGCAGCCCCGATTTGGGGGCGGAGTACTTC. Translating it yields CASSPDLGAEYF.

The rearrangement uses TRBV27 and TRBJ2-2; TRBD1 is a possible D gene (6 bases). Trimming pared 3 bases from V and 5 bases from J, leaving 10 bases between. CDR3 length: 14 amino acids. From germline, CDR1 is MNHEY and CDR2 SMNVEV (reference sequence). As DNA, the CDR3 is TGTGCCAGCAGTTTGGGACAAACTACCGGGGAGCTGTTTTTT. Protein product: CASSLGQTTGELFF.

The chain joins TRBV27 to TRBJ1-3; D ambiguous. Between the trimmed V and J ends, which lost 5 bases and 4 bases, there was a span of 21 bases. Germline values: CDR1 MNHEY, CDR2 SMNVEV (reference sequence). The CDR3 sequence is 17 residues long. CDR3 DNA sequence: TGTGCCAGCAGTCTTCGGGATCCCGGCCCTGGAGGAAACACCATATATTTT. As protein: CASSLRDPGPGGNTIYF.

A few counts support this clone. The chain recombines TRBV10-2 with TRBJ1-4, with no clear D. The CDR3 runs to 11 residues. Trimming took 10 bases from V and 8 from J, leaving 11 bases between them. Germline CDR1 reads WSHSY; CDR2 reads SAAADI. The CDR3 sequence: CATRNQEKLFF. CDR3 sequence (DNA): TGCGCCACCCGGAATCAAGAAAAACTGTTTTTT.

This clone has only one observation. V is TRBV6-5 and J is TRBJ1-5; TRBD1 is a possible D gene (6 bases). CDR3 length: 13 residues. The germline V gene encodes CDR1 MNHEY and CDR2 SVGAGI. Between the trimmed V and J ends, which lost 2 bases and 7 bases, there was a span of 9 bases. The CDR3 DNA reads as TGTGCCAGCAGTTACGGAGGGGGACAGCCCCAGCATTTT. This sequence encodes CASSYGGGQPQHF.

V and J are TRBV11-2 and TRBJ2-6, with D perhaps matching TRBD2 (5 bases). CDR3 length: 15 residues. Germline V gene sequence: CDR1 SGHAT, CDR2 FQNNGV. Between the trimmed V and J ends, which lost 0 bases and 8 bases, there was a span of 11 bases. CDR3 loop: CASSLDRGWTNVLTF. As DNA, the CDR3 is TGTGCCAGCAGCTTAGATCGGGGTTGGACCAACGTCCTGACTTTC.

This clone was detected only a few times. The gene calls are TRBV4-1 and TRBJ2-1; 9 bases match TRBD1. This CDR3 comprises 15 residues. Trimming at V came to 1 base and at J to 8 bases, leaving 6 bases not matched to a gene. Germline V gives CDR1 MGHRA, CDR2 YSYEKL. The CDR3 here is CASSQVGTGSDEQFF. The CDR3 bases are TGCGCCAGCAGCCAAGTAGGGACAGGGTCAGATGAGCAGTTCTTC.

This chain's CDR3 is CASKGSDGEQYV. The CDR3, as DNA: TGTGCCAGCAAAGGTTCGGACGGCGAGCAGTACGTC. This chain uses TRBV27 with TRBJ2-7; D is unclear. The CDR3 runs 12 residues. V lost 7 bases and J lost 6, with 13 bases in between. CDR1 is MNHEY and CDR2 is SMNVEV in the germline V gene (reference sequence).

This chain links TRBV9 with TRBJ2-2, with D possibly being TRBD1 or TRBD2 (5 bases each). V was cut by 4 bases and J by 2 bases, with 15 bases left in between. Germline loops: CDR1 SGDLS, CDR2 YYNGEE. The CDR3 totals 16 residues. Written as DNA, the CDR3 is TGTGCCAGCAGCCCCTGGACTGGACAAAACACCGGGGAGCTGTTTTTT. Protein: CASSPWTGQNTGELFF. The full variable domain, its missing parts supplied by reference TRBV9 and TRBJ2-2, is DSGVTQTPKHLITATGQRVTLRCSPRSGDLSVYWYQQSLDQGLQFLIQYYNGEERAKGNILERFSAQQFPDLHSELNLSSLELGDSALYFCASSPWTGQNTGELFFGEGSRLTVL.

CDR3 in DNA: TGTGCCAGCAGTTCGGGACTCTCCTACGAGCAGTACTTC. Translating gives CASSSGLSYEQYF. The genes are TRBV28 and TRBJ2-7; D perhaps matches TRBD2 (6 bases). CDR1 is MDHEN, CDR2 SYDVKM, per germline. The CDR3 totals 13 residues. V shed 4 bases and J shed 0 bases, with 7 bases lying between them.

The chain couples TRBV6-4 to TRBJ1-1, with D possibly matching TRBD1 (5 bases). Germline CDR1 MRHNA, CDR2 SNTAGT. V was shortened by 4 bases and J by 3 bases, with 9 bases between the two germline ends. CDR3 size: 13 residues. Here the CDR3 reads CASSVGGDTEAFF. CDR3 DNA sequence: TGTGCCAGCAGTGTGGGGGGGGACACTGAAGCTTTCTTT.

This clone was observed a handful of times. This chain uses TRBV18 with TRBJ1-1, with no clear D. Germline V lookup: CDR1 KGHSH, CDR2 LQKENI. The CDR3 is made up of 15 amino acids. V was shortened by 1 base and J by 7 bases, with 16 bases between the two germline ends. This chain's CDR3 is CASSPRGLRSDEAFF. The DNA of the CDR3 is TGTGCCAGCTCACCACGAGGTCTCCGCAGTGATGAAGCTTTCTTT.

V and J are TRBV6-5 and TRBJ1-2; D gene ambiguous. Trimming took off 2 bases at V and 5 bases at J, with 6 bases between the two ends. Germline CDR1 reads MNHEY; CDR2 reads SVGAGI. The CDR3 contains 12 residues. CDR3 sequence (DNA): TGTGCCAGCAGTTACGGTCCATATGGCTACACCTTC. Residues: CASSYGPYGYTF.

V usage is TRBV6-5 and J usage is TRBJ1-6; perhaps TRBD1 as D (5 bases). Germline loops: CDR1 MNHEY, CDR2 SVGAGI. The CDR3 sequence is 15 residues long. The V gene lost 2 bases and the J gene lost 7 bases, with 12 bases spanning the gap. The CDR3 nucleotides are TGTGCCAGCAGTTACACCAGGGAGCTAAATTCACCCCTCCACTTT. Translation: CASSYTRELNSPLHF.

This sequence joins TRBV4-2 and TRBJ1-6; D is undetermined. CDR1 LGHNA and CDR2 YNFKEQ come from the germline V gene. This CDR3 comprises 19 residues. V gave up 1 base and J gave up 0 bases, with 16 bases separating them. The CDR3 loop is CASSQALRRRASYNSPLHF. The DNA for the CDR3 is TGTGCCAGCAGCCAAGCTTTAAGGAGACGAGCCTCCTATAATTCACCCCTCCACTTT.

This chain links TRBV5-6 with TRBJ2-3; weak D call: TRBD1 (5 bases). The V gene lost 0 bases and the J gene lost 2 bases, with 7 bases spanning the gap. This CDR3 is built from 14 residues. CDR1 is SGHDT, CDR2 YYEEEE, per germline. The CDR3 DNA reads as TGTGCCAGCAGCTTGGGGGGCCACACAGATACGCAGTATTTT. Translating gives CASSLGGHTDTQYF.

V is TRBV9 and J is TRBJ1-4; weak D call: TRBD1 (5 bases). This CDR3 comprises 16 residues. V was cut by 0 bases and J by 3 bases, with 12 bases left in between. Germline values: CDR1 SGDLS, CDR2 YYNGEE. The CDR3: CASSVDLGVANEKLFF. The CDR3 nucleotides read TGTGCCAGCAGCGTAGATCTAGGGGTTGCTAATGAAAAACTGTTTTTT.